This TCR beta chain derives from a study of OX40 agonist ivuxolimab in advanced cancers. Looking at the study overall: Patients took ivuxolimab, an agonistic anti-OX40 (CD134) antibody. Partial responses were achieved by three patients: one hepatocellular carcinoma, two cutaneous melanoma. Whole-study findings and limits: On average, CD8+ T cells had more expanded clones than CD4+. Some patients without response likewise showed low normalized clonal expansion.

About this clone itself: Its antigen remains unidentified.

Sequencing used immunoSEQ multiplex PCR; TCRdb keeps in-frame clones, though not all of them. The sample lists approximately 16,000 clones; approximately 77% were seen once. Between the trimmed V and J ends, which lost 0 bases and 3 bases, there was a span of 7 bases. This CDR3 contains 14 residues. Germline assignment: CDR1 SGDLS and CDR2 YYNGEE. This clonotype originated in an adult with an advanced solid tumor such as melanoma, head and neck, liver or kidney cancer. This sequence joins TRBV9 and TRBJ2-1; the D gene is possibly TRBD1 (5 bases). This material consisted of CD4+ or CD8+ T cells sorted from blood, taken in a trial of the OX40 agonist ivuxolimab. CDR3: CASSVAGYYNEQFF. The CDR3 DNA reads TGTGCCAGCAGCGTAGCAGGGTACTACAATGAGCAGTTCTTC.